This entry concerns a single T cell receptor (beta chain). What it recognizes is unknown. This sample is drawn from a study of blood T cells in healthy people across ages. General study points: Possibly, changes in expanded clonotypes were confounded because donor CMV status was unknown.

Primers used in a second PCR of about 6 to 11 cycles were a sample-barcoded 5' primer and a J-beta primer mix. In TCRdb, the 5' RACE reads were re-called with MiXCR into one record per CDR3 protein. The sample yields around 850,000 distinct CDR3 sequences, under 40% seen once. V was trimmed by 6 bases and J by 4 bases, leaving 19 bases between them. This CDR3 has 15 residues. Germline lookup yields CDR1 MNHEY and CDR2 SVGEGT. This chain uses TRBV6-2 or TRBV6-3 with TRBJ2-7; D perhaps matches TRBD2 (5 bases). Sequenced input: blood. The sequence was obtained from a man between 18 and 35 years old in good health. CDR3: CASRRIALSQYEQYF. The CDR3 DNA reads as TGTGCCAGCAGGAGAATAGCGCTCAGTCAATACGAGCAGTACTTC.